A selection of T cell receptor beta chains follows, all from one sample in a study of blood T cell repertoires in COVID-19. Using immunoSEQ multiplex PCR, the repertoire was profiled, and TCRdb retains in-frame clones only, with some absent. Here the sample spans about 210,000 clones, 84% being singletons. Sequencing was done on a sample of peripheral blood. The receptors were gathered from a middle-aged man who had recovered from COVID-19. Both conserved end residues are part of each CDR3. The D gene is left open where the match is weak. For some rows the clone size is stated as once, few or many, or as a class when expanded; others skip it.

d_gene: NA
j_gene: TRBJ1-3
v_gene: TRBV19
abundance: NA
CDR3nt: TGTGCCAGTAGTATAGATTCGTTGCAGGGTGGAAGAAACACCATATATTTT
CDR3aa: CASSIDSLQGGRNTIYF

d_gene: NA
j_gene: TRBJ2-7
v_gene: TRBV28
abundance: NA
CDR3nt: TGTGCCAGCAGTTTAGGTCAGGTGCTTTACGAGCAGTACTTC
CDR3aa: CASSLGQVLYEQYF

d_gene: NA
j_gene: TRBJ2-2
v_gene: TRBV7-2
abundance: NA
CDR3nt: TGTGCCAGCAGTAACTTGAACACCGGGGAGCTGTTTTTT
CDR3aa: CASSNLNTGELFF

d_gene: NA
j_gene: TRBJ1-1
v_gene: TRBV10-1
abundance: NA
CDR3nt: TGCGCCAGCAGTGAGTCTAGGGCGGGGAACACTGAAGCTTTCTTT
CDR3aa: CASSESRAGNTEAFF

d_gene: NA
j_gene: TRBJ1-2
v_gene: TRBV4-3
abundance: NA
CDR3nt: TGCGCCAGCAGCCAAGATGCGCGCTATGGCTACACCTTC
CDR3aa: CASSQDARYGYTF

d_gene: TRBD1
j_gene: TRBJ2-1
v_gene: TRBV5-6
abundance: NA
CDR3nt: TGTGCCAGCAGGGGACAGACCTCCTACAATGAGCAGTTCTTC
CDR3aa: CASRGQTSYNEQFF

d_gene: NA
j_gene: TRBJ1-1
v_gene: TRBV19
abundance: NA
CDR3nt: TGTGCCAGTCTCCCAGGGGACGGGAACACTGAAGCTTTCTTT
CDR3aa: CASLPGDGNTEAFF

d_gene: NA
j_gene: TRBJ1-2
v_gene: TRBV3-1/TRBV3-2
abundance: once
CDR3nt: TGTGCCAGCAACCGGGGCTACACCTTC
CDR3aa: CASNRGYTF

d_gene: TRBD1
j_gene: TRBJ2-7
v_gene: TRBV5-4
abundance: NA
CDR3nt: TGTGCCAGCAGCTTAGGACAGGGCGTCAGCTACGAGCAGTACTTC
CDR3aa: CASSLGQGVSYEQYF

d_gene: NA
j_gene: TRBJ2-1
v_gene: TRBV7-9
abundance: NA
CDR3nt: TGTGCCAGCAGCTTAGATTTGGCAGGGACAAAGGAGCAGTTCTTC
CDR3aa: CASSLDLAGTKEQFF

d_gene: TRBD1
j_gene: TRBJ1-4
v_gene: TRBV29-1
abundance: few
CDR3nt: TGCAGCGTTGCGGGGACAGCAACTAATGAAAAACTGTTTTTT
CDR3aa: CSVAGTATNEKLFF

d_gene: TRBD1
j_gene: TRBJ2-1
v_gene: TRBV30
abundance: NA
CDR3nt: TGTGCCTGGAGTTTGGGACAGGTGACATACAATGAGCAGTTCTTC
CDR3aa: CAWSLGQVTYNEQFF

d_gene: TRBD1
j_gene: TRBJ1-5
v_gene: TRBV9
abundance: many
CDR3nt: TGTGCCAGCAGCGACACCTTCCGGGACAGGGTTAATCAGCCCCAGCATTTT
CDR3aa: CASSDTFRDRVNQPQHF

d_gene: NA
j_gene: TRBJ2-3
v_gene: TRBV3-1/TRBV3-2
abundance: NA
CDR3nt: TGTGCCAGCAGCCAAGGAATCGGGTACGGGACAGATACGCAGTATTTT
CDR3aa: CASSQGIGYGTDTQYF

d_gene: NA
j_gene: TRBJ1-2
v_gene: TRBV21-1
abundance: NA
CDR3nt: TGTGCCAGCAGCAACCCAACTACAGGGGCGGATGGCTACACCTTC
CDR3aa: CASSNPTTGADGYTF

d_gene: TRBD1
j_gene: TRBJ2-7
v_gene: TRBV14
abundance: NA
CDR3nt: TGTGCCAGCAGCCTTCTGGGACAGGGTTCCTACGAGCAGTACTTC
CDR3aa: CASSLLGQGSYEQYF

d_gene: NA
j_gene: TRBJ1-6
v_gene: TRBV11-2
abundance: once
CDR3nt: TGTGCCAGCAGCTTCGGCTCCTATAATTCACCCCTCCACTTT
CDR3aa: CASSFGSYNSPLHF

d_gene: NA
j_gene: TRBJ2-6
v_gene: TRBV27
abundance: NA
CDR3nt: TGTGCCAGCAGTAAGGGACATCCAGCCTCTGGGGCCAACGTCCTGACTTTC
CDR3aa: CASSKGHPASGANVLTF

d_gene: TRBD1
j_gene: TRBJ1-4
v_gene: TRBV2
abundance: few
CDR3nt: TGTGCCAGCAGTGGGGACAGGGGGACTAATGAAAAACTGTTTTTT
CDR3aa: CASSGDRGTNEKLFF

d_gene: TRBD2
j_gene: TRBJ2-3
v_gene: TRBV2
abundance: NA
CDR3nt: TGTGCCGGGAGTAGCGGGAGGGCTGACGCAGATACGCAGTATTTT
CDR3aa: CAGSSGRADADTQYF